This T cell receptor (beta chain) was sequenced in a study of post-analysis software for immune sequencing data. Study-level findings and limits: TRBV5-6, TRBV5-1 and TRBV20-1 belonged to a set of a handful of TRBV segments that were more frequent in patients than controls. Controls' normalized Chao1 diversity significantly exceeded that of multiple sclerosis patients. Under the F measure, samples that were prepared in one batch clustered strongly together.

As regards this clonotype: Its antigen is unidentified.

This CDR3 region has 13 residues. The V gene's germline CDR1 is SGHDT and CDR2 YYEEEE. The V end lost 10 bases, the J end lost 6 bases, and 19 bases lay between the germline ends. Unique molecular identifiers were present in the TCR beta cDNA libraries. MiXCR, applied by TCRdb to the PCR reads, yields one record per CDR3 protein. Here the sample spans about 770,000 distinct CDR3 sequences, about half being singletons. Material for sequencing was blood. This sequence joins TRBV5-6 and TRBJ2-5, with a possible D match to TRBD2 (5 bases). The sequence was obtained from a girl aged 10-17 years with multiple sclerosis. This CDR3 reads CAFPARERKTQYF. The DNA for the CDR3 is TGTGCCTTTCCCGCCCGGGAAAGAAAGACCCAGTACTTC.